What follows are 5 T cell receptor beta chains derived from one specimen sequenced in a study of blood T cell repertoires in COVID-19. Here immunoSEQ multiplex PCR was the method, and the copy in TCRdb shows in-frame clones only, minus some. Among around 150,000 clones, about 80% were seen once, and the ten largest hold under 4.5%. Sequencing used peripheral blood. Source of these receptors: a woman aged 60-75 years with acute or convalescent COVID-19.

This clone is a singleton in its sample. This CDR3 is CASSEAPGQGTDTQYF. CDR3 bases: TGTGCCAGCAGTGAAGCCCCGGGACAGGGCACAGATACGCAGTATTTT. This rearrangement joins TRBV6-1 to TRBJ2-3, with 8 bases aligning to TRBD1. With 0 bases clipped from V and 1 base from J, the junction kept 3 bases outside the gene matches. The germline V gene has CDR1 MNHNS and CDR2 SASEGT. The CDR3 spans 16 residues.

J is TRBJ2-7 and V is TRBV30, with TRBD1 identical over 7 bases. Looked up from germline, CDR1 is GTSNPN and CDR2 is SVGIG (reference sequence). The CDR3 totals 13 residues. With 5 bases clipped from V and 7 bases from J, the junction kept 11 bases outside the gene matches. CDR3 sequence reads: CAWDPEGAREQYF. In DNA form, the CDR3 reads TGTGCCTGGGACCCCGAGGGGGCGAGAGAGCAGTACTTC. The full variable domain, rest sourced from reference TRBV30 and TRBJ2-7, is SQTIHQWPATLVQPVGSPLSLECTVEGTSNPNLYWYRQAAGRGLQLLFYSVGIGQISSEVPQNLSASRPQDRQFILSSKKLLLSDSGFYLCAWDPEGAREQYFGPGTRLTVT.

The chain recombines TRBV28 with TRBJ1-1, with TRBD1 as a possible D gene (6 bases). The CDR3 spans 15 residues. V shed 7 bases and J shed 2 bases, with 17 bases lying between them. Germline CDR1 is MDHEN and CDR2 is SYDVKM. CDR3 nucleotide sequence: TGTGCCAGCACTCCCCTTGGGGGCCCAAACACTGAAGCTTTCTTT. It translates to CASTPLGGPNTEAFF.

The gene calls are TRBV4-3 and TRBJ2-7; possibly TRBD1 for D (5 bases). The ends were cut back, 1 base at V and 2 bases at J, with 9 bases in the middle. The V gene's germline CDR1 is LGHNA and CDR2 YSLEER. The CDR3 loop spans 14 amino acids. CDR3 in DNA: TGCGCCAGCAGCCAAGGGCAGGGAACCTACGAGCAGTACTTC. It is translated as CASSQGQGTYEQYF.

This clone was observed a handful of times. The rearrangement joins TRBV6-5 to TRBJ1-5; TRBD1 is a possible D gene (6 bases). The germline gives CDR1 MNHEY, CDR2 SVGAGI. V was shortened by 6 bases and J by 0 bases, with 12 bases between the two germline ends. The CDR3 is made up of 15 amino acids. CDR3 bases: TGTGCCAGCAGGATCGACAGGACTAGCAATCAGCCCCAGCATTTT. This codes for CASRIDRTSNQPQHF.